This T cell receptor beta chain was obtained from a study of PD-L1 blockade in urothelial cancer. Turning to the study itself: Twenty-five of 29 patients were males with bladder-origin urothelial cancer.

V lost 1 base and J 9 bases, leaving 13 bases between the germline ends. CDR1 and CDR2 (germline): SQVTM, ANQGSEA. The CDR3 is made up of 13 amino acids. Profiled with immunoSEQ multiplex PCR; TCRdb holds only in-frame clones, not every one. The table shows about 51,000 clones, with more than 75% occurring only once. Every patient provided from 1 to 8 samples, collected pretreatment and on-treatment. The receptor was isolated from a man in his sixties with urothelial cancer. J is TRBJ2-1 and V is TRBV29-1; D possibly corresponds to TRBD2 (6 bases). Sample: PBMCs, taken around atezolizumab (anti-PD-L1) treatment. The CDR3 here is CSVEAGPGGEQFF. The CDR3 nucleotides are TGCAGCGTTGAAGCGGGCCCCGGGGGTGAGCAGTTCTTC.